Reported below is one T cell receptor beta chain. The antigen is not known. V gave up 7 bases and J gave up 4 bases, with 17 bases separating them. Germline-derived CDR1 and CDR2 are SGHVS and FQNEAQ. CDR3 length: 14 amino acids. These data are taken from a study of beta chain features in type 1 diabetes. Study outcomes and limitations: TCRB CDR3 length was moderately but significantly reduced in all four CD4+ subsets of Type 1 diabetes patients. Fewer junction insertions and more nucleotide deletions appeared in type 1 diabetes patients.

The isolated RNA, all of it, was reverse transcribed, so expressed TCRB transcripts were what got sequenced. TCRdb's copy holds only in-frame clones and misses some; the assay was immunoSEQ multiplex PCR. The sample has approximately 60,000 clones, 52% seen once. The sample was Tregs from blood. The V and J genes are TRBV7-8 and TRBJ2-7; possibly TRBD2 for D (5 bases). This TCR was recovered from a woman aged 40 to 49 with type 1 diabetes. The chain's CDR3 is CASTRRSGVYEQYF. The CDR3 nucleotides read TGTGCCAGCACCCGACGAAGCGGAGTGTACGAGCAGTACTTC.